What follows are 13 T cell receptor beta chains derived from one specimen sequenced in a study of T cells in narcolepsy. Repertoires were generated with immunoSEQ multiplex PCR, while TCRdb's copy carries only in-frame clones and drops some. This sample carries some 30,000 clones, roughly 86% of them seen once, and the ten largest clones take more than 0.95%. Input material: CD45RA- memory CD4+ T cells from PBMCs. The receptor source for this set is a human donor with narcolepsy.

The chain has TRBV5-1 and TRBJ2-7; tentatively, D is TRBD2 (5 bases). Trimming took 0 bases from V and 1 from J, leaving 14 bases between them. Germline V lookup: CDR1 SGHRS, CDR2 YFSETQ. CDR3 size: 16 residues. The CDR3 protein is CASSLASGATSYEQYF. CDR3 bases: TGCGCCAGCAGCTTGGCCAGCGGCGCTACATCCTACGAGCAGTACTTC.

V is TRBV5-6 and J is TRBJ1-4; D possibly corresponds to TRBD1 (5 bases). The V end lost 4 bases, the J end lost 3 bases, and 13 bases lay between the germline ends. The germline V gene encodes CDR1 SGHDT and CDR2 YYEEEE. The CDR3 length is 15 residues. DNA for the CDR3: TGTGCCAGCAGCCTGTGGGGGGATGCTAATGAAAAACTGTTTTTT. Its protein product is CASSLWGDANEKLFF.

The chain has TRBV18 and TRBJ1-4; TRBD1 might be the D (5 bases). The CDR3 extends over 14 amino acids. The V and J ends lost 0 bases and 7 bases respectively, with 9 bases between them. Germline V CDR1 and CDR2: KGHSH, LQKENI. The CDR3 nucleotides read TGTGCCAGCTCACCACCAGGGGATAGTGAAAAACTGTTTTTT. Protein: CASSPPGDSEKLFF.

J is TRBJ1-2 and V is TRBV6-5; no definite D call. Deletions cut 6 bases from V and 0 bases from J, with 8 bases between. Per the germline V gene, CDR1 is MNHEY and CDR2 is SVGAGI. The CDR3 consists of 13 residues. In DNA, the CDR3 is TGTGCCAGCAGAATCTCCTCTAACTATGGCTACACCTTC. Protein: CASRISSNYGYTF.

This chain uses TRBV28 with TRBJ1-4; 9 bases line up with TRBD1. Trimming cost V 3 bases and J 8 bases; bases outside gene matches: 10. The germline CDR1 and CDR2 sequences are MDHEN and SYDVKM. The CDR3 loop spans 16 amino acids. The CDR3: CASSFPPGQGREKLFF. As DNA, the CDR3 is TGTGCCAGCAGTTTCCCCCCCGGACAGGGGAGGGAAAAACTGTTTTTT. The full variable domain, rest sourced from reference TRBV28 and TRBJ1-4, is DVKVTQSSRYLVKRTGEKVFLECVQDMDHENMFWYRQDPGLGLRLIYFSYDVKMKEKGDIPEGYSVSREKKERFSLILESASTNQTSMYLCASSFPPGQGREKLFFGSGTQLSVL.

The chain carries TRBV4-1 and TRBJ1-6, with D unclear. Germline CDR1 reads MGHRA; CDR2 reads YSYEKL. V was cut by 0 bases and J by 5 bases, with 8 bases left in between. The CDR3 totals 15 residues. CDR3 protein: CASSQDRTDNSPLHF. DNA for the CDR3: TGCGCCAGCAGCCAAGATAGAACGGATAATTCACCCCTCCACTTT.

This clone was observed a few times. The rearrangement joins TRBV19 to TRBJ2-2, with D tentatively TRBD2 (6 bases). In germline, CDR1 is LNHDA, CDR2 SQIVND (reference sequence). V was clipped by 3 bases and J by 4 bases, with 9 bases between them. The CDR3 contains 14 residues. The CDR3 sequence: CASSIGGVTGELFF. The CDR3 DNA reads TGTGCCAGTAGTATCGGAGGGGTCACCGGGGAGCTGTTTTTT.

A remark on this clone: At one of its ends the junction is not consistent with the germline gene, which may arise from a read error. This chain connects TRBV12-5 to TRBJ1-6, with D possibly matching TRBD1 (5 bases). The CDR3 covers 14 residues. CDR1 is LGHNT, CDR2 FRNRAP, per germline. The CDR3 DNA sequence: TGTGCTAGTGGTTGGGGCTACAGGATCTCCCGCCTCATATTT. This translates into CASGWGYRISRLIF.

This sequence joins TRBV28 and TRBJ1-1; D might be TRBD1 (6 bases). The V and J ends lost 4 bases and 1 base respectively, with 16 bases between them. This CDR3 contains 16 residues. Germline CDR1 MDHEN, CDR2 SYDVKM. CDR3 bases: TGTGCCAGCAGTTCAGGGGCTTCGACCGGGAACACTGAAGCTTTCTTT. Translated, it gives CASSSGASTGNTEAFF.

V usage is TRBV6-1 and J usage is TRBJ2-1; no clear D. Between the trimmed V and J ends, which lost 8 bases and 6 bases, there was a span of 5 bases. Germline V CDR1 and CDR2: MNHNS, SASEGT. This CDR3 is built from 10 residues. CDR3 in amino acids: CASGGNEQFF. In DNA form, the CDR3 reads TGTGCCAGCGGCGGCAATGAGCAGTTCTTC.

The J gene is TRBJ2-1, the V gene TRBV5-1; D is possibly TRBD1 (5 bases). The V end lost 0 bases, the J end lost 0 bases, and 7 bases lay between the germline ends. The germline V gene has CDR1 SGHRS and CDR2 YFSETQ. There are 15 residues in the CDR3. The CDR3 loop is CASSLEGFSYNEQFF. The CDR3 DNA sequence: TGCGCCAGCAGCTTGGAGGGGTTCTCCTACAATGAGCAGTTCTTC.

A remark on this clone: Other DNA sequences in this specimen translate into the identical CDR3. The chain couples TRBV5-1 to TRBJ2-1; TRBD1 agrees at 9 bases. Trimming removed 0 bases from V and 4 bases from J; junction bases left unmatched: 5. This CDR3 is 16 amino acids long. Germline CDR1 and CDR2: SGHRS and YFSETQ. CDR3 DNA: TGCGCCAGCAGCTTGGCTGGGACAGGGTCTTACAATGAGCAGTTCTTC. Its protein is CASSLAGTGSYNEQFF.

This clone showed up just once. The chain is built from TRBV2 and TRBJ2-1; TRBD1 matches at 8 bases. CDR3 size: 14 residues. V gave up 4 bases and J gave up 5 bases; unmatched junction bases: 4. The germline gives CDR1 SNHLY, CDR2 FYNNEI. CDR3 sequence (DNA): TGTGCCAGCAGTGCTCAGGGGGCTGACAATGAGCAGTTCTTC. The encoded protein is CASSAQGADNEQFF.